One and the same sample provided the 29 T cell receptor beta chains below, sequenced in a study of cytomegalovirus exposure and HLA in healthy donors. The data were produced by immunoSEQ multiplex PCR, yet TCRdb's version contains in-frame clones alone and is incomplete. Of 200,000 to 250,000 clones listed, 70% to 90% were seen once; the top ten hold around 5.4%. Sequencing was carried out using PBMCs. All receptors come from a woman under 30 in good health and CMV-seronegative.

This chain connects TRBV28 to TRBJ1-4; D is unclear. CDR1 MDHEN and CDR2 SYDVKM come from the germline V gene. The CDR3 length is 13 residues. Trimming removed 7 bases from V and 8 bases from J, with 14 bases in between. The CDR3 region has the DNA TGTGCCAGCACCCCAGTTATACGGGAAAAACTGTTTTTT. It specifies CASTPVIREKLFF. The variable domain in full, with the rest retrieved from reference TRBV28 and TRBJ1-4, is DVKVTQSSRYLVKRTGEKVFLECVQDMDHENMFWYRQDPGLGLRLIYFSYDVKMKEKGDIPEGYSVSREKKERFSLILESASTNQTSMYLCASTPVIREKLFFGSGTQLSVL.

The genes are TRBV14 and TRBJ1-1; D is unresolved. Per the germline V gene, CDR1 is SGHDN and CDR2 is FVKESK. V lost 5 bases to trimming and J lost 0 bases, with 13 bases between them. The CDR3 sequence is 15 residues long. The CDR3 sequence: CASSGPLGLNTEAFF. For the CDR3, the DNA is TGTGCCAGCAGCGGACCTTTGGGTCTGAACACTGAAGCTTTCTTT.

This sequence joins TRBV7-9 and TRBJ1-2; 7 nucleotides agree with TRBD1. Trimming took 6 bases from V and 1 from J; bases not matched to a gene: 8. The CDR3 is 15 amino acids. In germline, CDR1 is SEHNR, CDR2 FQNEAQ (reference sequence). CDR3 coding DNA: TGTGCCAGCAGAGCCGGGACAGCATATAACTATGGCTACACCTTC. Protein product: CASRAGTAYNYGYTF.

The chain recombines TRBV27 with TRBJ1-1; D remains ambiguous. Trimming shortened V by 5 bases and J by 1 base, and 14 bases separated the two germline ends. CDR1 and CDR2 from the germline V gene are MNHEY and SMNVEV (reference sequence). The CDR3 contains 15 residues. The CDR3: CASSRAVDGNTEAFF. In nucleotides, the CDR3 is TGTGCCAGCAGTCGGGCTGTAGACGGGAACACTGAAGCTTTCTTT.

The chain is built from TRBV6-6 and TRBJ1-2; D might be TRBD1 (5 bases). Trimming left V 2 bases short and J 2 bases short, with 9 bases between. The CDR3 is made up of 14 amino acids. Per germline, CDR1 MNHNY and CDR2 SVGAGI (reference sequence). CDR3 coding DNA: TGTGCCAGCAGTTACGCCAGGGACAACTATGGCTACACCTTC. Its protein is CASSYARDNYGYTF.

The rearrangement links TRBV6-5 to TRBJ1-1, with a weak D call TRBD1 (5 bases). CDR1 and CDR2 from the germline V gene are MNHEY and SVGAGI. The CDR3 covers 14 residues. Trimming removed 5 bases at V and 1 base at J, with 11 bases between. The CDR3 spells CASSNPDRNTEAFF. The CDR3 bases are TGTGCCAGCAGTAACCCAGACAGGAACACTGAAGCTTTCTTT.

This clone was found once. The chain's CDR3 is CASSFLTRGTDTQYF. In nucleotides, the CDR3 is TGTGCCAGCAGCTTCCTGACTAGGGGGACAGATACGCAGTATTTT. The chain couples TRBV5-4 to TRBJ2-3, with D perhaps given as TRBD1 or TRBD2 (6 bases each). The germline gives CDR1 SGHNT, CDR2 YYREEE (reference sequence). Trimming stripped 2 bases from V and 3 bases from J, with 13 bases between. The CDR3 consists of 15 residues.

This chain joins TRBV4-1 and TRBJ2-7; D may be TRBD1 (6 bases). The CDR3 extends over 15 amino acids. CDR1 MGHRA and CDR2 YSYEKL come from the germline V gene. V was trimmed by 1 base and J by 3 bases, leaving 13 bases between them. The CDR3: CASSQGQGSIYEQYF. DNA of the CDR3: TGCGCCAGCAGCCAAGGCCAGGGGTCGATCTACGAGCAGTACTTC.

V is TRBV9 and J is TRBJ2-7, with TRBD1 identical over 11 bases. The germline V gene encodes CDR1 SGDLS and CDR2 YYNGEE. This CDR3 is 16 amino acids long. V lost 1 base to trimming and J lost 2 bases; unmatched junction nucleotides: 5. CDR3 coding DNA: TGTGCCAGCAGCGTAACCGGGACAGGGGGTCCCTACGAGCAGTACTTC. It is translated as CASSVTGTGGPYEQYF.

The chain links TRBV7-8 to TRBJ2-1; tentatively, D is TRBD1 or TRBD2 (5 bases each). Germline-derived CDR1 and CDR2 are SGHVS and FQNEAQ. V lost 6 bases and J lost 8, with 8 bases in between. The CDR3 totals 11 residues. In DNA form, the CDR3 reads TGTGCCAGCAGGGGGGTAGATGAGCAGTTCTTC. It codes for CASRGVDEQFF.

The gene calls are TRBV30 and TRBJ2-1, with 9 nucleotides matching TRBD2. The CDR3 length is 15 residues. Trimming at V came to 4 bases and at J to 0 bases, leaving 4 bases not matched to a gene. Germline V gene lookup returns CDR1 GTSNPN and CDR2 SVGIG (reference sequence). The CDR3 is CAWILSGSSYNEQFF. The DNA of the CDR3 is TGTGCCTGGATACTTAGCGGGAGCTCCTACAATGAGCAGTTCTTC.

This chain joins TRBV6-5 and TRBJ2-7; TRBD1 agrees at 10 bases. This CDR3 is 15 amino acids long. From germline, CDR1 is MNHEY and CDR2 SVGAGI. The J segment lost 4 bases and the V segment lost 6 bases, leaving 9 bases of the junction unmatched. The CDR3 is CASRKGQGPTYEQYF. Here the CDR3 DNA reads TGTGCCAGCAGAAAGGGACAGGGGCCGACATACGAGCAGTACTTC.

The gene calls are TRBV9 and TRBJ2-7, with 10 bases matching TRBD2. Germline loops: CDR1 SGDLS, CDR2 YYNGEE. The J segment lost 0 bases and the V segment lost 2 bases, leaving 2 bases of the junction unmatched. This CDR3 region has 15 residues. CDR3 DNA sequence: TGTGCCAGCAGCGTTAGCGGGGGGACCTCCTACGAGCAGTACTTC. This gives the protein CASSVSGGTSYEQYF.

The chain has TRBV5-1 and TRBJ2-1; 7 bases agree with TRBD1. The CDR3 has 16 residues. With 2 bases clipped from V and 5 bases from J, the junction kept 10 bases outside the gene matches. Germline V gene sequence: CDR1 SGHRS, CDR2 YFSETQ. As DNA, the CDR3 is TGCGCCAGCAGCTTTACCGGGACAGCATACGACAATGAGCAGTTCTTC. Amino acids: CASSFTGTAYDNEQFF.

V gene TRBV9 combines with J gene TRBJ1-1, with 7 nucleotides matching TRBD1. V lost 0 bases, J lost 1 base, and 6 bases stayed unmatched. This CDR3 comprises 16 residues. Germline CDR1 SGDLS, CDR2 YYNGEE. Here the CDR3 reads CASSVGGRQGNTEAFF. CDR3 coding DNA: TGTGCCAGCAGCGTAGGGGGGCGACAGGGGAACACTGAAGCTTTCTTT.

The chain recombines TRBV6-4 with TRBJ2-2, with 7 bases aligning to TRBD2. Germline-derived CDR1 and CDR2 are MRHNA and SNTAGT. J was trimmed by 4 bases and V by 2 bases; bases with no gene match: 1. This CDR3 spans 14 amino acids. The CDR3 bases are TGTGCCAGCAGTGACGGGGGGGGCACCGGGGAGCTGTTTTTT. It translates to CASSDGGGTGELFF.

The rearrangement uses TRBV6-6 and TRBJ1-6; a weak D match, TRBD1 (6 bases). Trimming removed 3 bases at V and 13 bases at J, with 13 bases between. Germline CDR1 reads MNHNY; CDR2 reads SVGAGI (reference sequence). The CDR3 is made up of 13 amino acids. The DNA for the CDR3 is TGTGCCAGCAGTTATCCCAACAGGGACCCCCTCCACTTT. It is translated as CASSYPNRDPLHF.

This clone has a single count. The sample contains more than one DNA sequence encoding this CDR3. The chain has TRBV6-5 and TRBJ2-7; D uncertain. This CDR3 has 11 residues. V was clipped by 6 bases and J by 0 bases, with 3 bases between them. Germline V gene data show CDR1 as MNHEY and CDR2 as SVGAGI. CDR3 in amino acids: CASRGSYEQYF. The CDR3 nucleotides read TGTGCCAGCAGGGGCTCCTACGAGCAGTACTTC.

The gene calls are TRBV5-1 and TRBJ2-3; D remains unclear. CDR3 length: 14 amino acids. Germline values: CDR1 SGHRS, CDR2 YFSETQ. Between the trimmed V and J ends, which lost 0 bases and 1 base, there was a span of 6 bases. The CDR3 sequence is CASSLEEGTDTQYF. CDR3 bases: TGCGCCAGCAGCTTGGAAGAGGGCACAGATACGCAGTATTTT.

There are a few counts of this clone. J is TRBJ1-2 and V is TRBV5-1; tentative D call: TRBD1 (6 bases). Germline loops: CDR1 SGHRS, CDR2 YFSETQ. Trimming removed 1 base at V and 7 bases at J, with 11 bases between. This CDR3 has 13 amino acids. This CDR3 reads CASSLLQGRGYTF. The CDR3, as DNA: TGCGCCAGCAGCTTGCTACAGGGCCGTGGCTACACCTTC.

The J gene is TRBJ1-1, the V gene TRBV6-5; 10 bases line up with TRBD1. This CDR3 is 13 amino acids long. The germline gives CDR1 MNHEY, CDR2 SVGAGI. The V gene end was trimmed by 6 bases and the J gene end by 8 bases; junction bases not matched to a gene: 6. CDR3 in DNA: TGTGCCAGCAGGCACGACAGGGGGCGGGAAGCTTTCTTT. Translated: CASRHDRGREAFF.

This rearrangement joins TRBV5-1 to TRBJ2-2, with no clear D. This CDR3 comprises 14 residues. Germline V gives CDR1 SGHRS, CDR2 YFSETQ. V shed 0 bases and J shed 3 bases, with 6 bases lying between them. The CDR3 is CASSLVHYTGELFF. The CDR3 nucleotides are TGCGCCAGCAGCTTGGTTCACTACACCGGGGAGCTGTTTTTT.

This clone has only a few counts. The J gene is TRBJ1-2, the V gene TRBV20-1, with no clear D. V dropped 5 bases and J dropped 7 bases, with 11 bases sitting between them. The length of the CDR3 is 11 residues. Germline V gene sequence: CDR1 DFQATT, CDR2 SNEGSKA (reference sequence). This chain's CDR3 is CSAAPRTGYTF. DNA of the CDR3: TGCAGTGCTGCGCCGCGGACTGGCTACACCTTC.

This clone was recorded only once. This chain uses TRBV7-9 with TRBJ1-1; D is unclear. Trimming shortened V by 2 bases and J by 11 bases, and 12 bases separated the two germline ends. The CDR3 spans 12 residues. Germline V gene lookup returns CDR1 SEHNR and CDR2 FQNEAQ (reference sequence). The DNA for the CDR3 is TGTGCCAGCAGCTTATCTTCCCCCTGGGCTTTCTTT. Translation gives CASSLSSPWAFF.

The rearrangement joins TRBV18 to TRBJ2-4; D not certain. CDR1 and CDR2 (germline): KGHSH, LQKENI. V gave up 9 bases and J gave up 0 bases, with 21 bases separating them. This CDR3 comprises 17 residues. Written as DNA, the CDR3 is TGTGCCAGTTCCTATTACGGCGGAGAATTAGCCAAAAACATTCAGTACTTC. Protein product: CASSYYGGELAKNIQYF.

The CDR3 DNA reads TGTGCCAGCAGCTTAACAGTTAACACTGAAGCTTTCTTT. Its translation: CASSLTVNTEAFF. This chain links TRBV11-3 with TRBJ1-1; D gene uncertain. V lost 2 bases and J lost 2, with 6 bases in between. There are 13 residues in the CDR3. In germline, CDR1 is SGHNT, CDR2 YENEEA. Full variable domain (missing parts from reference TRBV11-3 and TRBJ1-1): EAGVVQSPRYKIIEKKQPVAFWCNPISGHNTLYWYLQNLGQGPELLIRYENEEAVDDSQLPKDRFSAERLKGVDSTLKIQPAELGDSAVYLCASSLTVNTEAFFGQGTRLTVV.

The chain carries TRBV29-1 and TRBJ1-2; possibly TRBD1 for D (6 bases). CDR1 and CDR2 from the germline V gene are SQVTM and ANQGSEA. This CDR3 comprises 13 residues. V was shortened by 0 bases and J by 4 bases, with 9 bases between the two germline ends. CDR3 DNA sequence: TGCAGCGTTGAAGATCAACAGGGCTATGGCTACACCTTC. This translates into CSVEDQQGYGYTF.

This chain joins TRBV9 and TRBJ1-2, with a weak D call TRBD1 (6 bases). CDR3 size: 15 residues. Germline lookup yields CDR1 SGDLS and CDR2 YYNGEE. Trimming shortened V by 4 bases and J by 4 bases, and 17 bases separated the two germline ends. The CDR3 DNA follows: TGTGCCAGCAGCCCCCGACAGGTCCTGGGCTATGGCTACACCTTC. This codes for CASSPRQVLGYGYTF.

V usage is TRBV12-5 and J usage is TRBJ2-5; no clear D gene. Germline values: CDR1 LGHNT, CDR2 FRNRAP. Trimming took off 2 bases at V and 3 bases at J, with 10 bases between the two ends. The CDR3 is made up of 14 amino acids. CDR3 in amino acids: CASGLPGLEETQYF. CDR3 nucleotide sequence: TGTGCTAGTGGTTTGCCCGGCCTAGAAGAGACCCAGTACTTC.